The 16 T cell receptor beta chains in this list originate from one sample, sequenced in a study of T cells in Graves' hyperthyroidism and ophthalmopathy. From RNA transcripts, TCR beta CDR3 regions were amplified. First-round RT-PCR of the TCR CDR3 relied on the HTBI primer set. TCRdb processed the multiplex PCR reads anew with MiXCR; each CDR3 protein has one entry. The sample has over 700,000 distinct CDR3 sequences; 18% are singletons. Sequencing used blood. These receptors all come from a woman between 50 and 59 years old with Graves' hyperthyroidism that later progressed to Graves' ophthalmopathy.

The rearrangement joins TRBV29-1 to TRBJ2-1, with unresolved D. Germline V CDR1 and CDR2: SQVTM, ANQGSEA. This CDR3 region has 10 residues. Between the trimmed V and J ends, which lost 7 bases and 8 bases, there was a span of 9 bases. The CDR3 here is CSDDSYEQFF. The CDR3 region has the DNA TGCAGCGATGATTCATATGAGCAGTTCTTC.

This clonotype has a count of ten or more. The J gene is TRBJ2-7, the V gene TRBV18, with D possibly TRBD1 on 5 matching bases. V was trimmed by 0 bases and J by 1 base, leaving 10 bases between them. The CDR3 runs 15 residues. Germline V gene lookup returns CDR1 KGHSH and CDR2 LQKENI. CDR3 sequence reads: CASSPPQGFSYEQYF. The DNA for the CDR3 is TGTGCCAGCTCACCACCCCAGGGTTTTTCCTACGAGCAGTACTTC.

The CDR3 is CASSYQLAGGPDTQYF. For the CDR3, the DNA is TGTGCCAGCAGTTACCAACTAGCGGGGGGGCCAGATACGCAGTATTTT. This chain links TRBV6-2 or TRBV6-3 with TRBJ2-3; TRBD2 matches 13 bases. CDR3 length: 16 amino acids. The J segment lost 4 bases and the V segment lost 2 bases, leaving 3 bases of the junction unmatched. Germline CDR1 and CDR2: MNHEY and SVGEGT.

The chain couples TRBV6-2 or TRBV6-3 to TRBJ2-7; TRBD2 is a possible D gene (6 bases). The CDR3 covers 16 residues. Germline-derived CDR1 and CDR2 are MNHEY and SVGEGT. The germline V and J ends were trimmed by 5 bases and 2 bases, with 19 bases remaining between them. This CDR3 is CASSRGTRGFAYEQYF. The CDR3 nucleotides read TGTGCCAGCAGTAGGGGAACACGGGGGTTTGCCTACGAGCAGTACTTC.

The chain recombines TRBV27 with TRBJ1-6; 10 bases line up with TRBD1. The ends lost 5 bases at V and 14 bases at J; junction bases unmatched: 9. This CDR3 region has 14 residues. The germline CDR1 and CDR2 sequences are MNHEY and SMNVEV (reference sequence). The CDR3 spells CASSIGQGVFTLHF. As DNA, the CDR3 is TGTGCCAGCAGTATCGGACAGGGGGTATTCACCCTCCACTTT.

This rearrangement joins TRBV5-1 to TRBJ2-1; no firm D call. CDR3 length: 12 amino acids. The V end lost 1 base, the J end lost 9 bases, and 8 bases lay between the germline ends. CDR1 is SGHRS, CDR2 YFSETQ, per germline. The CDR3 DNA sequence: TGCGCCAGCAGCTTGCAAAGCCGTGAGCAGTTCTTC. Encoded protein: CASSLQSREQFF.

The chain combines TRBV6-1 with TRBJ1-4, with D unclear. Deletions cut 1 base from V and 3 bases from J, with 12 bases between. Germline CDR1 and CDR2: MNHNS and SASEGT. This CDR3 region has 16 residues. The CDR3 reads CASSEVFGYPNEKLFF. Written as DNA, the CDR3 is TGTGCCAGCAGTGAAGTTTTTGGATATCCTAATGAAAAACTGTTTTTT.

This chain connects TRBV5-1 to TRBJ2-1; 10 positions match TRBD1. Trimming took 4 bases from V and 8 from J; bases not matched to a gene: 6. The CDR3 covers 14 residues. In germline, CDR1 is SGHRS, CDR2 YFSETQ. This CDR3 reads CASSGGQGGDEQFF. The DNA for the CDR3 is TGCGCCAGCAGCGGAGGACAGGGGGGAGATGAGCAGTTCTTC.

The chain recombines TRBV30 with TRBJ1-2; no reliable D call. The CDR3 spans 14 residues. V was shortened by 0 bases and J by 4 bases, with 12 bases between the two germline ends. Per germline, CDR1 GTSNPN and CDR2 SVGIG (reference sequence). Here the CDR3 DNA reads TGTGCCTGGAGTGTTTTAGGGAAAGGCTATGGCTACACCTTC. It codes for CAWSVLGKGYGYTF.

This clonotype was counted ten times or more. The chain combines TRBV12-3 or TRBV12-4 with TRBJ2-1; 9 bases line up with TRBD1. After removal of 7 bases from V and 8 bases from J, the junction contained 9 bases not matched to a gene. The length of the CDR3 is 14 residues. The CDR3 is CASMPGQGFHEQFF. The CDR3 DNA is TGTGCCAGCATGCCGGGACAGGGATTCCATGAGCAGTTCTTC.

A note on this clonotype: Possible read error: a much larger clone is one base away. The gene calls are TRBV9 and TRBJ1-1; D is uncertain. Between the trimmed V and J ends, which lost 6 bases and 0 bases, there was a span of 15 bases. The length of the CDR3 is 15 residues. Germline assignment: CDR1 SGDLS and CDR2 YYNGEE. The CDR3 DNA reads TGTGCCAGCACCCCTTCGGAACGGCTGAACACTGAAGCTTTCTTT. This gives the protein CASTPSERLNTEAFF.

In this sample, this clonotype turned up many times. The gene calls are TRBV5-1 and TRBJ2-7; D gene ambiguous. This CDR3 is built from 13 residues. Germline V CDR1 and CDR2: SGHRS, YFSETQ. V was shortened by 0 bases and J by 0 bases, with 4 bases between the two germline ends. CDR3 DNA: TGCGCCAGCAGCTTGGACTACTCCTACGAGCAGTACTTC. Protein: CASSLDYSYEQYF.

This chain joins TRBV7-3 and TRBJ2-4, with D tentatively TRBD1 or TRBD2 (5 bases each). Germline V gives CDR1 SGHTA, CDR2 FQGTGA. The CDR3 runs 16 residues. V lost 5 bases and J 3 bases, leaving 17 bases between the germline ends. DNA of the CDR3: TGTGCCAGCAGCCCGAAAGTCCGGGACGGCAAAAACATTCAGTACTTC. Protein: CASSPKVRDGKNIQYF.

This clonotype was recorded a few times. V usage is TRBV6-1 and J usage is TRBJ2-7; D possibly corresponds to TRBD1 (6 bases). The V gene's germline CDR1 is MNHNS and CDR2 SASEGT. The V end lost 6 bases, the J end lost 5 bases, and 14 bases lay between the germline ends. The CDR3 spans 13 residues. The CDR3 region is CASRARGRDEQYF. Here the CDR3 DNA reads TGTGCCAGCAGGGCCAGGGGAAGGGACGAGCAGTACTTC.

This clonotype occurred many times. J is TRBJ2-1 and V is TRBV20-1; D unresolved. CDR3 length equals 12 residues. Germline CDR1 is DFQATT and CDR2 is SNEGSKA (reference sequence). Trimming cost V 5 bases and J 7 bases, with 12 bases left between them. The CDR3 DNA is TGCAGTGCTCCGACTTTCCCAAATGAGCAGTTCTTC. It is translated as CSAPTFPNEQFF.

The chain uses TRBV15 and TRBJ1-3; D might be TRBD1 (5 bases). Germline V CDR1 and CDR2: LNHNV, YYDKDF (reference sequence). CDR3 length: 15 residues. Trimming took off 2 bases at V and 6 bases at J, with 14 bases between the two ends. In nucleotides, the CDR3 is TGTGCCACCAGCAGATTCGGCAGGGCACAAAACACCATATATTTT. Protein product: CATSRFGRAQNTIYF.